A selection of T cell receptor beta chains follows, all from one sample in a study of beta chain features in type 1 diabetes. Sequencing was performed with immunoSEQ multiplex PCR; in TCRdb, only in-frame clones are kept and a portion is missing. The sample lists roughly 700,000 clones; 13% were seen once. The sequencing sample was made of naive CD4+ T cells from blood. These receptors all come from a man in his late teens or twenties with type 1 diabetes. The CDR3 runs from the conserved cysteine through the conserved F or W. A D gene is named only where the DNA matches it firmly. Rows may omit the clone size; those that give it use once, few, many or a size class.

J gene,clone size,V gene,D gene,CDR3 DNA,CDR3 protein
TRBJ1-2,NA,TRBV30,NA,TGTGCCTGGGTACAGGGATTTGGATATGGCTACACCTTC,CAWVQGFGYGYTF
TRBJ1-1,few,TRBV30,TRBD1,TGTGCCTGGAGTCATGGACAGGCCGCACGGGATGAAGCTTTCTTT,CAWSHGQAARDEAFF
TRBJ1-2,NA,TRBV7-7,NA,TGTGCTAGCAGCTCAGGACAGCAAACTAACTATGGCTACACCTTC,CASSSGQQTNYGYTF
TRBJ2-5,few,TRBV4-1,TRBD2,TGCGCCAGCAGCCCCACGGGACTACCCGACGGGGAGACCCAGTACTTC,CASSPTGLPDGETQYF
TRBJ2-2,NA,TRBV19,NA,TGTGCCAGTAGTATTGAAGGGCGGAGTTACACCGGGGAGCTGTTTTTT,CASSIEGRSYTGELFF
TRBJ1-5,NA,TRBV4-1,TRBD1,TGCGCCAGCAGCCACACAGGGGTTAGGACTCAGCCCCAGCATTTT,CASSHTGVRTQPQHF
TRBJ2-2,NA,TRBV5-1,NA,TGCGCCAGCAGCCCCGGGACCTGGCAGGCCGGGGAGCTGTTTTTT,CASSPGTWQAGELFF
TRBJ1-1,NA,TRBV30,NA,TGTGCCTGGACCCAGAGTACTGAAGCTTTCTTT,CAWTQSTEAFF
TRBJ2-7,NA,TRBV28,NA,TGTGCCAGCAGTTTACGCTACGAGCAGTACTTC,CASSLRYEQYF
TRBJ2-7,NA,TRBV19,NA,TGTGCCAGTAGTCCCGGAATTGATTACGAGCAGTACTTC,CASSPGIDYEQYF
TRBJ2-7,NA,TRBV25-1,NA,TGTGCCAGCAGTGAGGGGGCAGGGTCCGACGAGCAGTACTTC,CASSEGAGSDEQYF
TRBJ2-5,few,TRBV19,NA,TGTGCCAGTAGTATTGATTTGGAGACCCAGTACTTC,CASSIDLETQYF
TRBJ2-1,NA,TRBV29-1,TRBD2,TGCAGCGTTGGATACCTAGCGGCGGAGCAGTTCTTC,CSVGYLAAEQFF
TRBJ2-5,NA,TRBV21-1,NA,TGTGCCGGGCTAGCGGCCCCGGTAGAGACCCAGTACTTC,CAGLAAPVETQYF
TRBJ2-2,few,TRBV7-2,NA,TGTGCCAGCAGCTTAGTTGGGCTGCTTAACACCGGGGAGCTGTTTTTT,CASSLVGLLNTGELFF
TRBJ1-6,NA,TRBV19,TRBD1,TGTGCCAGTAGAACTACAGGGGGTAACAATTCACCCCTCCACTTT,CASRTTGGNNSPLHF
TRBJ2-1,NA,TRBV4-2,TRBD2,TGTGCCAGCAGCCAAGATTTGACTAGCGGGGGAACCTACAATGAGCAGTTCTTC,CASSQDLTSGGTYNEQFF
TRBJ2-7,few,TRBV10-2,TRBD1,TGCGCCAGCAGTCAACGGGGACAGGGACTCTACGAGCAGTACTTC,CASSQRGQGLYEQYF
TRBJ1-1,NA,TRBV7-9,NA,TGTGCCAGCAGCTTAGCGGGGGCGAACACTGAAGCTTTCTTT,CASSLAGANTEAFF
TRBJ2-7,NA,TRBV18,TRBD1,TGTGCCAGCTCCTGGACAGGGACGGACGAGCAGTACTTC,CASSWTGTDEQYF
TRBJ1-3,NA,TRBV25-1,NA,TGTGCCAGCAGTGAATCTCTGGGGCGAGCTAGATCTGGAAACACCATATATTTT,CASSESLGRARSGNTIYF
TRBJ1-2,NA,TRBV30,NA,TGTGCCTGGAGTAGAGACAGCCGATGGAACTATGGCTACACCTTC,CAWSRDSRWNYGYTF
TRBJ2-2,NA,TRBV7-3,NA,TGTGCCAGCAGCCCCAACAGGGAACTATCGAACACCGGGGAGCTGTTTTTT,CASSPNRELSNTGELFF
TRBJ1-2,few,TRBV15,NA,TGTGCCACCAGCAGAGAAGGGGGTGGCTATGGCTACACCTTC,CATSREGGGYGYTF
TRBJ2-3,NA,TRBV30,NA,TGTGCCTGGAGCCCACTGGATACGCAGTATTTT,CAWSPLDTQYF
TRBJ1-5,few,TRBV28,NA,TGTGCCAGCACCTCCTTCGGGGCGGTGAGCAATCAGCCCCAGCATTTT,CASTSFGAVSNQPQHF
TRBJ2-7,NA,TRBV18,NA,TGTGCCAGCTCACTTGACAGGTCCTACGAGCAGTACTTC,CASSLDRSYEQYF
TRBJ1-2,NA,TRBV11-3,NA,TGTGCCAGCAGCTTAGGTCCGGGGGACTATGGCTACACCTTC,CASSLGPGDYGYTF
TRBJ2-3,few,TRBV6-1,NA,TGTGCCAGCAGTGACGTACAGGGCCGCACAGATACGCAGTATTTT,CASSDVQGRTDTQYF
TRBJ2-6,NA,TRBV28,NA,TGTGCCAGCAGTTTTAATAGGGCCAACGTCCTGACTTTC,CASSFNRANVLTF
TRBJ1-5,few,TRBV30,TRBD1,TGTGCCTGGAGGGTACCGGGACAGGGTTCGTATTCGGGCAATCAGCCCCAGCATTTT,CAWRVPGQGSYSGNQPQHF
TRBJ2-1,few,TRBV29-1,NA,TGCAGCGTTGAAGATCATTGGCCCAACGGGGATGAGCAGTTCTTC,CSVEDHWPNGDEQFF
TRBJ1-3,NA,TRBV27,TRBD1,TGTGCCAGCAGTTTCCCCGAGGGACAGGGGTGGATTGGAAACACCATATATTTT,CASSFPEGQGWIGNTIYF
TRBJ1-2,few,TRBV6-5,TRBD1,TGTGCCAGCACTGTCGGGACAGGGATCGCCTATGGCTACACCTTC,CASTVGTGIAYGYTF
TRBJ2-3,few,TRBV5-4,TRBD2,TGTGCCAGCAGTCCAGGCGGGGGGGCCGAAACGCAGTATTTT,CASSPGGGAETQYF
TRBJ2-7,few,TRBV27,TRBD1,TGTGCCAGCAGTCCGCGACAGGGGGCCTACGAGCAGTACTTC,CASSPRQGAYEQYF
TRBJ2-1,few,TRBV28,NA,TGTGCCAGCACCCTGGAGTGGTTAGGTGAGCAGTTCTTC,CASTLEWLGEQFF
TRBJ2-7,few,TRBV2,TRBD1,TGTGCCAGCAGTGAACAGGGGGAATCCTACGAGCAGTACTTC,CASSEQGESYEQYF